This T cell receptor (beta chain) was sequenced in a study of vaccination effects on CD4 cells after COVID-19. As for the study in general: Three convalescent patients gave early and late post-vaccination samples.

CDR3 length: 15 amino acids. The junction had 12 bases not matched to a gene; V was cut back by 10 bases and J by 5 bases. As to this clone: Its antigen remains unknown.

Libraries were prepared by immunoSEQ multiplex PCR; TCRdb keeps only in-frame clonotypes and omits some of them. The table has roughly 35,000 clones, around 75% seen once; the top ten hold around 6.6%. It was after approximately 10 days of culture that CD4+ T cells were isolated. The person acquired a PCR-confirmed SARS-CoV-2 infection between March and December 2020. Every participant took two doses of the BNT162b2 or mRNA-1273 vaccine. The sample was CD4+ T cells from PBMCs cultured without peptide, taken after COVID-19 vaccination. V usage is TRBV23-1 and J usage is TRBJ1-4; TRBD1 matches at 8 bases. Being an ORF, TRBV23-1 has a function that is uncertain. The sequence came from a human donor who had a prior SARS-CoV-2 infection. The CDR3 DNA follows: TGCGCCACCAGAGCGCAACAGGGGGAGAATGAAAAACTGTTTTTT. Translated, it gives CATRAQQGENEKLFF.